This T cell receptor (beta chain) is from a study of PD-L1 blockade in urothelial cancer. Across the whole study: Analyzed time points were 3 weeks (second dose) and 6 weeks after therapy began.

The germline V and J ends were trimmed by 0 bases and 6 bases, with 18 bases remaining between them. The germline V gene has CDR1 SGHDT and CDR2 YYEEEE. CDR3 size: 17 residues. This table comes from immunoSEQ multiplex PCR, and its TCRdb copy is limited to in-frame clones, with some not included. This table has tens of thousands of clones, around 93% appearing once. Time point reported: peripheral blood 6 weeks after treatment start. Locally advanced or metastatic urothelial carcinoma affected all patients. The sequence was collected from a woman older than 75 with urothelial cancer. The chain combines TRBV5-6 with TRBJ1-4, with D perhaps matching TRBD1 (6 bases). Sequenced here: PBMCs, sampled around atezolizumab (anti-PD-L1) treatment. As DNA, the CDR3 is TGTGCCAGCAGCTTGGACAGGGCCGGTGTTCTGGATGAAAAACTGTTTTTT. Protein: CASSLDRAGVLDEKLFF.